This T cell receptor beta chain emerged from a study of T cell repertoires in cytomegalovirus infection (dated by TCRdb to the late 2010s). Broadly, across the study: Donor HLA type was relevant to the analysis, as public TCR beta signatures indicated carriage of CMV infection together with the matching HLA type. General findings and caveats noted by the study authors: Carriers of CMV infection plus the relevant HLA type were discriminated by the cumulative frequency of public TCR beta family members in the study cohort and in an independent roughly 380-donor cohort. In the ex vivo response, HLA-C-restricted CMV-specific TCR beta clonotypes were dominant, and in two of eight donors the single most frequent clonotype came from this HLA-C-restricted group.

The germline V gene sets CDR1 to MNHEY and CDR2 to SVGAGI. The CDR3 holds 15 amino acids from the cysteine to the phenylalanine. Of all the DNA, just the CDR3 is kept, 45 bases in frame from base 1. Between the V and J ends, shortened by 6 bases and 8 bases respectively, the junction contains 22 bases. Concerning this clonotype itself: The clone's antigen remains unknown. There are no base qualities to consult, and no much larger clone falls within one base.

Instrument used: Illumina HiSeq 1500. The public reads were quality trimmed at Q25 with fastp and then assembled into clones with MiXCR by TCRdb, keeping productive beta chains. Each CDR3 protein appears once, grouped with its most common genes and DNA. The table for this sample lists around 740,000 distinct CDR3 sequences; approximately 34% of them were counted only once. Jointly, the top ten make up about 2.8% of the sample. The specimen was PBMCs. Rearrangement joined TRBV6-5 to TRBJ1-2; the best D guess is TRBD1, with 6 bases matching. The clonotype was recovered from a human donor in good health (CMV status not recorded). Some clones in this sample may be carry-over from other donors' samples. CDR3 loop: CASSKTGQGPRGYTF. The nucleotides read TGTGCCAGCAGCAAGACGGGACAAGGACCTCGAGGCTACACCTTC.